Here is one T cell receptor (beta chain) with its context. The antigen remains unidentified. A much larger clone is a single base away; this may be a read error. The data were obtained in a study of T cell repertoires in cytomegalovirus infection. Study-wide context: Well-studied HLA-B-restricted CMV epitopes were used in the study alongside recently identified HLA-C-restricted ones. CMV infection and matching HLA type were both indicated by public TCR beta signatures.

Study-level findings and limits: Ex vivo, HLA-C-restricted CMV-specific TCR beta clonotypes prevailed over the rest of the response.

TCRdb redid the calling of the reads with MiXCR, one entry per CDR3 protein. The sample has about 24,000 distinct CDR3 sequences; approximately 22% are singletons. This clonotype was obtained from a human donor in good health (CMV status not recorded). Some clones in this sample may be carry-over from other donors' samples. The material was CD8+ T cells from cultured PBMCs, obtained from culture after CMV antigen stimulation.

The chain's CDR3 is CTSSLGLNEQFF. Here the CDR3 DNA reads TGTACCAGCAGCTTAGGGCTAAATGAGCAGTTCTTC. V and J are TRBV7-4 and TRBJ2-1; no clear D. Per germline, CDR1 SGHVT and CDR2 SQSDAQ. CDR3 length equals 12 residues.